Here is one T cell receptor (beta chain) with its context. Its antigen remains unidentified. The data belong to a study of T cell responses to AZD1222 COVID-19 vaccine. Study details: The study pooled second doses at about 4 or about 12 weeks. Study findings and constraints: Baseline seropositivity occurred in only six AZD1222 recipients. Donor demographics were predominantly white British with a female majority; clonal diversity may be underestimated. At 160-218 and 743-854, vaccine-associated CD4 TCRs were dominant, and they spanned spike.

Some clones are missing from TCRdb's copy, which holds only in-frame ones; the method was immunoSEQ multiplex PCR. The table shows more than 110,000 clones, with approximately 92% occurring only once. Germline V gene lookup returns CDR1 SGHKS and CDR2 YYEKEE (reference sequence). The CDR3 consists of 12 residues. V lost 4 bases and J 5 bases, leaving 9 bases between the germline ends. This chain uses TRBV5-5 with TRBJ1-2, with D possibly TRBD1 on 5 matching bases. The origin of this receptor is an adult in good health. The starting material was peripheral blood, obtained on day 0 of AZD1222 vaccination. The CDR3: CASSRGLYGYTF. For the CDR3, the DNA is TGTGCCAGCAGCCGGGGACTGTATGGCTACACCTTC.